This is a list of T cell receptor beta chains from one sample in a study of blood T cell repertoires in COVID-19. TCRdb keeps only in-frame clones here, not all; method: immunoSEQ multiplex PCR. Among about 120,000 clones listed, approximately 74% were seen once. The sequenced sample consisted of peripheral blood. The source is a woman aged 70 to 79 with acute or convalescent COVID-19. The CDR3 runs from the conserved cysteine through the conserved F or W. A D gene is named only where the DNA matches it firmly. Only some rows state a clone size, as once, few, many or a class for expanded clones.

TRBD1	TRBV7-2	NA	TRBJ1-2	TGTGCCAGCAGCTGGGGACAGGACAACTATGGCTACACCTTC	CASSWGQDNYGYTF
TRBD2	TRBV9	NA	TRBJ2-3	TGTGCCAGCAGCCTCCAGGGACTAGACGAGAATACGCAGTATTTT	CASSLQGLDENTQYF
TRBD2	TRBV7-9	NA	TRBJ2-1	TGTGCCAGCAGCCTTCGACTAGCCATTGAGCAGTTCTTC	CASSLRLAIEQFF
TRBD1	TRBV27	NA	TRBJ1-5	TGTGCCAGCAGTCCCCGGGACAGGGGCAGCAATCAGCCCCAGCATTTT	CASSPRDRGSNQPQHF
NA	TRBV9	NA	TRBJ2-1	TGTGCCAGCAGCGTAGGTTTCCGGGAGAATGAGCAGTTCTTC	CASSVGFRENEQFF
TRBD1	TRBV2	NA	TRBJ2-7	TGTGCCAGCAGCGGACAGGGGTTCGAGCAGTACTTC	CASSGQGFEQYF
TRBD2	TRBV3-1/TRBV3-2	NA	TRBJ2-7	TGTGCCAGCAGCCAGAGGGTGGGAGGGGCCCCAGGCGAGCAGTACTTC	CASSQRVGGAPGEQYF
TRBD2	TRBV12-5	NA	TRBJ2-2	TGTGCTAGTGGTTTACTAGCGACCACCGGGGAGCTGTTTTTT	CASGLLATTGELFF
TRBD1	TRBV11-2	once	TRBJ1-2	TGTGCCAGCAGCTTACCGGACAGGGGGCCGCTCACCTTC	CASSLPDRGPLTF
TRBD1	TRBV19	once	TRBJ2-4	TGTGCCAGTAGTATTCAGGGACAGTCCGCCAAAAACATTCAGTACTTC	CASSIQGQSAKNIQYF
NA	TRBV27	NA	TRBJ1-4	TGTGCCAGCAGCCCAAAACGAGGACTTAATGAAAAACTGTTTTTT	CASSPKRGLNEKLFF
TRBD1	TRBV15	NA	TRBJ1-5	TGTGCCACCAGTGGGACAGCAAATCAGCCCCAGCATTTT	CATSGTANQPQHF
TRBD1	TRBV19	once	TRBJ1-4	TGTGCCAGCAGTCGACAGGGCACTAATGAAAAACTGTTTTTT	CASSRQGTNEKLFF
NA	TRBV6-6	NA	TRBJ1-1	TGTGCCAGCGGGGAGGGAGAGACTGAAGCTTTCTTT	CASGEGETEAFF
TRBD1	TRBV4-1	few	TRBJ2-7	TGCGCCAGCAGCCAAGTTGCAAGGTTTTCTACGCAGGGGGCCGGGGAGCAGTACTTC	CASSQVARFSTQGAGEQYF
TRBD2	TRBV19	NA	TRBJ2-1	TGTGCCAGTAGTATTTCTAGCGGGGGATACAATGAGCAGTTCTTC	CASSISSGGYNEQFF
TRBD2	TRBV7-2	NA	TRBJ2-7	TGTGCCAGCAGCTTAGGTGCGGGGGGGTACTACGAGCAGTACTTC	CASSLGAGGYYEQYF
NA	TRBV11-3	NA	TRBJ2-1	TGTGCCAGCAGCTTAGATCCGGGTTCCGATGAGCAGTTCTTC	CASSLDPGSDEQFF
NA	TRBV6-5	NA	TRBJ2-2	TGTGCCAGCAGTTATTGGCAGGGGTTGGGAGCCGGGGAGCTGTTTTTT	CASSYWQGLGAGELFF
TRBD1	TRBV15	NA	TRBJ2-5	TGTGCCACCAGCAGAGAGCAGGGGGCTGAGCCCAGGGAGACCCAGTACTTC	CATSREQGAEPRETQYF
NA	TRBV29-1	NA	TRBJ2-7	TGCAGCGCCGCTCTACAGGGCTACGAGCAGTACTTC	CSAALQGYEQYF
TRBD1	TRBV7-9	NA	TRBJ1-1	TGTGCCAGCAGCTCGACTTCCAGACAGGGAGAAGCTTTCTTT	CASSSTSRQGEAFF
NA	TRBV9	few	TRBJ2-2	TGTGCCAGCAGCGTAGGAGGCGCACCGGGCACCGGGGAGCTGTTTTTT	CASSVGGAPGTGELFF
NA	TRBV29-1	NA	TRBJ2-1	TGCAGCGTTGCAGGGGGGATAAATGAGCAGTTCTTC	CSVAGGINEQFF
TRBD2	TRBV20-1	NA	TRBJ2-3	TGCAGTGCTAGTACGCGGGGGAGGACAGATACGCAGTATTTT	CSASTRGRTDTQYF
TRBD1	TRBV7-2	NA	TRBJ2-1	TGTGCCAGCAGCCCAAGGACAGGGAACAATGAGCAGTTCTTC	CASSPRTGNNEQFF
NA	TRBV9	few	TRBJ2-2	TGTGCCAGCAGCGTCGGCGGGGTGAACACCGGGGAGCTGTTTTTT	CASSVGGVNTGELFF
TRBD2	TRBV28	NA	TRBJ2-1	TGTGCCAGCAGTTTAGGAGCGGGGGGGGGATACAATGAGCAGTTCTTC	CASSLGAGGGYNEQFF
NA	TRBV2	NA	TRBJ1-1	TGTGCCAGCTACAGGGAAAGCACTGAAGCTTTCTTT	CASYRESTEAFF
NA	TRBV6-5	NA	TRBJ2-7	TGTGCCAGCAGTTACTCGCGGCAGGGGTTTTCCTACGAGCAGTACTTC	CASSYSRQGFSYEQYF
TRBD1	TRBV7-9	NA	TRBJ1-1	TGTGCCAGCAGCCGACAGGGATTGAACACTGAAGCTTTCTTT	CASSRQGLNTEAFF
NA	TRBV27	NA	TRBJ2-7	TGTGCCAGCGGCGTCGGCAGGGGAAACGAGCAGTACTTC	CASGVGRGNEQYF
NA	TRBV7-6	NA	TRBJ1-6	TGTGCCAGCAGCTTAACTCAGGCAATCGATTCACCCCTCCACTTT	CASSLTQAIDSPLHF
NA	TRBV29-1	NA	TRBJ1-2	TGCAGCGTTGAAGATAGGGGCGACTATGGCTACACCTTC	CSVEDRGDYGYTF
NA	TRBV11-3	NA	TRBJ1-1	TGTGCCAGCAGTCTACAGGGGAACACTGAAGCTTTCTTT	CASSLQGNTEAFF
TRBD1	TRBV10-2	NA	TRBJ1-4	TGCGCCAGCAGTTCCCGTGGGACAGGGAATGAAAAACTGTTTTTT	CASSSRGTGNEKLFF
TRBD1	TRBV7-2	NA	TRBJ2-1	TGTGCCAGCAGCTTATGGGGACAGGGGTCTAATGAGCAGTTCTTC	CASSLWGQGSNEQFF